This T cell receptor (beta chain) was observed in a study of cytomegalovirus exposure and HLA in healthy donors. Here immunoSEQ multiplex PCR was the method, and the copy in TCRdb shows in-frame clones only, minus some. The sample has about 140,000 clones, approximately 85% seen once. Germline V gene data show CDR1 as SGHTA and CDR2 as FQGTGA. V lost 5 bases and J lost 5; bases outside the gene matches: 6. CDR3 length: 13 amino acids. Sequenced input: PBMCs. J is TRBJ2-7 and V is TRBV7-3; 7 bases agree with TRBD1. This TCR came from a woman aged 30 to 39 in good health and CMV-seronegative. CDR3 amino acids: CASSPGQRDEQYF. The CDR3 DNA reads TGTGCCAGCAGCCCGGGACAGAGAGACGAGCAGTACTTC.